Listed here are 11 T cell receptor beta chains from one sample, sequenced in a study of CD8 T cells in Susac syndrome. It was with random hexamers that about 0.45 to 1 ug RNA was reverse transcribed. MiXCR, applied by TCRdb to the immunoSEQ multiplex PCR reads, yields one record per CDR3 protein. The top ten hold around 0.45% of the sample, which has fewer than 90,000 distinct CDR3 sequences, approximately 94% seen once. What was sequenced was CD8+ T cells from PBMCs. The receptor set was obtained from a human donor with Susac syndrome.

The CDR3 protein is CASSIVGGNTGELFF. CDR3 nucleotides: TGTGCCAGTAGTATAGTCGGGGGGAACACCGGGGAGCTGTTTTTT. The V and J genes are TRBV19 and TRBJ2-2, with a weak D call TRBD2 (6 bases). The CDR3 runs 15 residues. V was pared by 1 base and J by 1 base, with 7 bases between. Germline CDR1 LNHDA, CDR2 SQIVND (reference sequence).

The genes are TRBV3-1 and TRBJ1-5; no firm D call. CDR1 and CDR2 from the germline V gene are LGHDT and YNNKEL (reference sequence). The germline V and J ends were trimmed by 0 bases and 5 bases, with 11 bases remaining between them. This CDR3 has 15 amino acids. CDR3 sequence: CASSQELGRDQPQHF. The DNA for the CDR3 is TGTGCCAGCAGCCAAGAGCTGGGCAGAGATCAGCCCCAGCATTTT.

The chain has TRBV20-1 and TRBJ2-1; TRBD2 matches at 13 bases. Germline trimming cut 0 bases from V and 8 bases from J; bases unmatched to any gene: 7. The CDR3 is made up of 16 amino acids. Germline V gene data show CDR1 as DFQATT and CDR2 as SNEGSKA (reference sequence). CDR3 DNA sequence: TGCAGTGCTAGAGAACTAGCGGGAGGGTTATCGGATGAGCAGTTCTTC. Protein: CSARELAGGLSDEQFF.

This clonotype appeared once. This CDR3 reads CASRRRYITSGKAGFDEQFF. The CDR3, as DNA: TGCGCCAGCAGACGCCGATACATAACTAGCGGGAAAGCGGGGTTCGATGAGCAGTTCTTC. The gene calls are TRBV4-1 and TRBJ2-1; 10 bases agree with TRBD2. V gave up 6 bases and J gave up 8 bases; unmatched junction bases: 25. This CDR3 is 20 amino acids long. Germline V gene lookup returns CDR1 MGHRA and CDR2 YSYEKL.

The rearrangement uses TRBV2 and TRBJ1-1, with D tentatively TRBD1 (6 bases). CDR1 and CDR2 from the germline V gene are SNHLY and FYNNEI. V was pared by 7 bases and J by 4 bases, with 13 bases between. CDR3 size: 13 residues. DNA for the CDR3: TGTGCCAGCACCAGGACAGAGCCCACTGAAGCTTTCTTT. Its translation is CASTRTEPTEAFF.

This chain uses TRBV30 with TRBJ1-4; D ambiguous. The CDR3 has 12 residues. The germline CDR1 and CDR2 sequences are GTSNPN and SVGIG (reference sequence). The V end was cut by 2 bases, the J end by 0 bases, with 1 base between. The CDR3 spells CAWSTTNEKLFF. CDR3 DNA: TGTGCCTGGAGTACAACTAATGAAAAACTGTTTTTT.

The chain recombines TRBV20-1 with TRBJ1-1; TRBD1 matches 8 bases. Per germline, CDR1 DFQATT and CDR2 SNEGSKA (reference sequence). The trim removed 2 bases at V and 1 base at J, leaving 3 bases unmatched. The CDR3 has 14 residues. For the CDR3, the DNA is TGCAGTGCTAGACAGGGGGCGCGGAACACTGAAGCTTTCTTT. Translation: CSARQGARNTEAFF.

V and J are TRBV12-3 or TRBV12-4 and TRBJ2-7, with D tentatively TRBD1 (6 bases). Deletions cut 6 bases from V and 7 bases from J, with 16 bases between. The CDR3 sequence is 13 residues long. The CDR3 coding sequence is TGTGCCAGCAGGGCACAGGGTAGTCTTGAGCAGTACTTC. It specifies CASRAQGSLEQYF.

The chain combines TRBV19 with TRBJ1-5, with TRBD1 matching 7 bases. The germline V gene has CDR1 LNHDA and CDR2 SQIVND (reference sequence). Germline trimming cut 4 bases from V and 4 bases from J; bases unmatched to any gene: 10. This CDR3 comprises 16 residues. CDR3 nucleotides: TGTGCCAGTAGTACCTTGGACAGGCAGAGAAATCAGCCCCAGCATTTT. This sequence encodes CASSTLDRQRNQPQHF.

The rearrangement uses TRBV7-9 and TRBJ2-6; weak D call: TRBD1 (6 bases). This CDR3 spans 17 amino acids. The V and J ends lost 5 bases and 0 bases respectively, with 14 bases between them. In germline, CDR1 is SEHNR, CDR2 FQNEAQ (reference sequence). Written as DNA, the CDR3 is TGTGCCAGCAGCCAGAACGACAGGATCTCTGGGGCCAACGTCCTGACTTTC. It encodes CASSQNDRISGANVLTF.

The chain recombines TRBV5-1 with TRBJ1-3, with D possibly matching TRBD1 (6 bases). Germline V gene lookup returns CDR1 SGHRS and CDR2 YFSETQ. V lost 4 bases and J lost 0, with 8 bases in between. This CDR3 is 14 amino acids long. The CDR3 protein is CASSEQGSGNTIYF. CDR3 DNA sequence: TGCGCCAGCAGCGAACAGGGCTCTGGAAACACCATATATTTT.